This TCR beta chain came from a study of blood T cell repertoires in COVID-19. Study information: Sources were T cells, B-cell-depleted T cells, or PBMCs; the material itself was cDNA or gDNA.

In the original workflow: Reference gene primer amplification in the assay estimated nucleated cell counts. Clones were read by immunoSEQ multiplex PCR, and TCRdb kept only the in-frame ones, dropping some. The V and J calls and clone size come from that table; D and trimming were worked out from the DNA. The repertoire has about 110,000 clones, over 75% of them found once; the top ten carry under 20%. The CDR3 runs to 16 residues. V shed 5 bases and J 1 base; nucleotides not matched to a gene: 7. Germline CDR1 and CDR2: SGHTA and FQGNSA. The rearrangement uses TRBV7-2 and TRBJ2-5, with 10 nucleotides matching TRBD2. Sequencing was carried out using peripheral blood. The clonotype originates from an elderly woman with active or convalescent COVID-19. The CDR3 coding sequence is TGTGCCAGCAGCCGGAGCAGCGGGGGGGCCCAAGAGACCCAGTACTTC. As protein: CASSRSSGGAQETQYF.